This TCR beta chain was observed in a study of T cells in Graves' hyperthyroidism and ophthalmopathy. After removal of 5 bases from V and 6 bases from J, the junction contained 15 bases not matched to a gene. The CDR3 is 16 amino acids. Looked up from germline, CDR1 is SGHRS and CDR2 is YFSETQ. Authors of the study amplified TCR beta CDR3 regions from RNA transcripts. An initial round of RT-PCR targeting the TCR CDR3 relied on the HTBI primer set. TCRdb analysed the multiplex PCR reads with MiXCR anew, one entry per CDR3 protein. The table includes 450,000 to 700,000 distinct CDR3 sequences, more than 45% detected once. This clonotype was recorded at least ten times.

The rearrangement links TRBV5-1 to TRBJ1-2, with TRBD1 identical over 8 bases. Source material: peripheral blood or thyroid tissue (not recorded which). The receptor comes from an adult woman with Graves' disease, either hyperthyroidism or ophthalmopathy (not recorded which). CDR3 loop: CASSSPRTGHINGYTF. The CDR3, as DNA: TGCGCCAGCAGTTCACCTCGGACAGGGCATATAAATGGCTACACCTTC.